Each of the 6 T cell receptor beta chains below was sequenced from the same sample in a study of PD-1 blockade in mismatch repair-deficient tumors. Using immunoSEQ multiplex PCR, the repertoire was profiled, and TCRdb retains in-frame clones only, with some absent. The sample contains 60,000 to 75,000 clones, approximately 88% of which appear only once. The source material was peripheral blood, sampled 52 weeks after starting pembrolizumab. The receptors derive from an adult with mismatch repair-deficient cancer.

V gene TRBV25-1 combines with J gene TRBJ1-4; D gene uncertain. Trimming removed 0 bases from V and 5 bases from J, with 16 bases in between. The CDR3 runs to 17 residues. Germline assignment: CDR1 MGHDK and CDR2 SYGVNS. CDR3 in amino acids: CASSEYWDRPGNEKLFF. CDR3 bases: TGTGCCAGCAGTGAATACTGGGATCGTCCTGGGAATGAAAAACTGTTTTTT.

This clone was recorded only once. The chain carries TRBV5-1 and TRBJ2-7; 13 bases agree with TRBD2. In germline, CDR1 is SGHRS, CDR2 YFSETQ. V dropped 0 bases and J dropped 5; count of bases not matched to a gene: 5. The CDR3 is made up of 16 amino acids. The CDR3 coding sequence is TGCGCCAGCAGCTTGGCCGGACTAGCGGGAGCAAACGAGCAGTACTTC. The encoded protein is CASSLAGLAGANEQYF.

The chain has TRBV9 and TRBJ2-7; 9 nucleotides align to TRBD1. Trimming cost V 0 bases and J 1 base; bases outside gene matches: 2. Germline loops: CDR1 SGDLS, CDR2 YYNGEE. The CDR3 totals 15 residues. For the CDR3, the DNA is TGTGCCAGCAGCGTAGGGGACAGGGAATCCTACGAGCAGTACTTC. It yields the protein CASSVGDRESYEQYF.

The chain links TRBV9 to TRBJ2-3, with 9 bases identical to TRBD2. The CDR3 is 18 residues long. The V gene's germline CDR1 is SGDLS and CDR2 YYNGEE. The V gene end was trimmed by 0 bases and the J gene end by 3 bases; junction bases not matched to a gene: 11. The CDR3 reads CASSVVPSGAYGTDTQYF. CDR3 bases: TGTGCCAGCAGCGTAGTACCTAGCGGGGCCTATGGAACAGATACGCAGTATTTT.

The rearrangement joins TRBV28 to TRBJ2-7, with 8 bases aligning to TRBD1. CDR3 size: 14 residues. From germline, CDR1 is MDHEN and CDR2 SYDVKM. Trimming cost V 5 bases and J 2 bases; bases outside gene matches: 5. The CDR3 DNA reads as TGTGCCAGCAGTCCCTGGGACAGGACCTACGAGCAGTACTTC. Encoded protein: CASSPWDRTYEQYF.

This chain uses TRBV30 with TRBJ1-1; no firm D call. Germline V gives CDR1 GTSNPN, CDR2 SVGIG (reference sequence). This CDR3 region has 13 residues. V was trimmed by 2 bases and J by 5 bases, leaving 12 bases between them. In DNA, the CDR3 is TGTGCCTGGAGTATAGGTTCGGGGACTGAAGCTTTCTTT. Translated, it gives CAWSIGSGTEAFF.